Following are 13 T cell receptor beta chains from one sample sequenced in a study of T cells after somatic rescue of genetic block. The assay was immunoSEQ multiplex PCR, and TCRdb's table has in-frame clones only and misses some. In the table there are 88,000 or so clones, 80% to 90% of which are singletons. The sample was peripheral blood mononuclear cells (PBMCs). These receptors originate from a young woman.

This sequence joins TRBV18 and TRBJ1-2; tentatively, D is TRBD1 (5 bases). CDR1 and CDR2 from the germline V gene are KGHSH and LQKENI. The length of the CDR3 is 17 residues. Trimming took off 3 bases at V and 6 bases at J, with 23 bases between the two ends. The DNA of the CDR3 is TGTGCCAGCTCACCGCGAGTCCCTCAGGGTCCGGGGGATGGCTACACCTTC. Protein sequence: CASSPRVPQGPGDGYTF.

This chain links TRBV7-9 with TRBJ1-2; tentatively, D is TRBD1 (5 bases). V gave up 1 base and J gave up 4 bases, with 13 bases separating them. Germline loops: CDR1 SEHNR, CDR2 FQNEAQ (reference sequence). This CDR3 is built from 15 residues. CDR3 nucleotide sequence: TGTGCCAGCAGCTTAGGCGAGGGGTCTCGCTATGGCTACACCTTC. This encodes CASSLGEGSRYGYTF.

This clone was found a few times. The chain joins TRBV5-1 to TRBJ1-2; D is unresolved. The CDR3 totals 14 residues. Trimming left V 0 bases short and J 1 base short, with 7 bases between. Germline loops: CDR1 SGHRS, CDR2 YFSETQ. CDR3 bases: TGCGCCAGCAGCTTGGTGGCATATAACTATGGCTACACCTTC. Encoded protein: CASSLVAYNYGYTF.

The chain couples TRBV28 to TRBJ2-7, with D maybe TRBD2 (6 bases). There are 15 residues in the CDR3. Germline V gene sequence: CDR1 MDHEN, CDR2 SYDVKM. Deletions cut 3 bases from V and 1 base from J, with 13 bases between. CDR3 bases: TGTGCCAGCAGTTTGAGGCTAGCGAGATCCTACGAGCAGTACTTC. Its translation: CASSLRLARSYEQYF.

The chain combines TRBV7-2 with TRBJ1-3; no firm D call. Trimming pared 5 bases from V and 0 bases from J, leaving 8 bases between. In germline, CDR1 is SGHTA, CDR2 FQGNSA. CDR3 size: 14 residues. The CDR3 DNA reads as TGTGCCAGCAGCCCGGATGGCTCTGGAAACACCATATATTTT. As protein: CASSPDGSGNTIYF.

The rearrangement joins TRBV10-3 to TRBJ1-1; no reliable D call. CDR3 size: 12 residues. Germline CDR1 ENHRY, CDR2 SYGVKD. V lost 2 bases, J lost 3 bases, and 4 bases lay in between. CDR3 sequence: CAISEPYTEAFF. Here the CDR3 DNA reads TGTGCCATCAGTGAGCCTTACACTGAAGCTTTCTTT.

This chain joins TRBV7-2 and TRBJ1-2; D uncertain. Trimming stripped 1 base from V and 0 bases from J, with 12 bases between. CDR3 length: 16 amino acids. From germline, CDR1 is SGHTA and CDR2 FQGNSA. This CDR3 reads CASSLGEVGANYGYTF. The CDR3 nucleotides read TGTGCCAGCAGCTTAGGGGAGGTAGGAGCTAACTATGGCTACACCTTC.

The CDR3 protein is CASSAGTANTEAFF. CDR3 DNA: TGTGCCAGCAGCGCGGGGACAGCGAACACTGAAGCTTTCTTT. The rearrangement links TRBV7-8 to TRBJ1-1; 7 nucleotides agree with TRBD1. Germline trimming cut 5 bases from V and 1 base from J; bases unmatched to any gene: 4. Germline lookup yields CDR1 SGHVS and CDR2 FQNEAQ. CDR3 length: 14 amino acids.

V is TRBV7-8 and J is TRBJ2-7, with a possible D match to TRBD2 (6 bases). The CDR3 is 14 amino acids. Germline V gene data show CDR1 as SGHVS and CDR2 as FQNEAQ. Trimming cost V 4 bases and J 1 base, with 11 bases left between them. The CDR3 nucleotides read TGTGCCAGCAGCTCCCGGGACTCTTCCTACGAGCAGTACTTC. It specifies CASSSRDSSYEQYF.

The rearrangement links TRBV19 to TRBJ2-5; TRBD1 or TRBD2 may be the D gene (5 bases each). In germline, CDR1 is LNHDA, CDR2 SQIVND (reference sequence). There are 14 residues in the CDR3. V dropped 3 bases and J dropped 4 bases, with 12 bases sitting between them. The CDR3 here is CASSISGAGETQYF. CDR3 bases: TGTGCCAGTAGTATTTCCGGGGCCGGAGAGACCCAGTACTTC.

The chain uses TRBV5-1 and TRBJ1-6, with no clear D. In germline, CDR1 is SGHRS, CDR2 YFSETQ. Trimming took 0 bases from V and 7 from J, leaving 8 bases between them. The CDR3 totals 14 residues. DNA for the CDR3: TGCGCCAGCAGCTTGGCCAGCGAGAATTCACCCCTCCACTTT. Its protein product is CASSLASENSPLHF.

Only a few counts were recorded for this clone. The chain carries TRBV9 and TRBJ1-1; D remains ambiguous. Germline V gene lookup returns CDR1 SGDLS and CDR2 YYNGEE. The ends were cut back, 0 bases at V and 1 base at J, with 4 bases in the middle. The CDR3 totals 13 residues. The DNA of the CDR3 is TGTGCCAGCAGCGTAGTGTGGAACACTGAAGCTTTCTTT. Protein: CASSVVWNTEAFF.

This sequence joins TRBV11-2 and TRBJ2-3; 7 nucleotides match TRBD2. The ends lost 1 base at V and 3 bases at J; junction bases unmatched: 4. The CDR3 runs to 15 residues. The germline CDR1 and CDR2 sequences are SGHAT and FQNNGV. CDR3 nucleotide sequence: TGTGCCAGCAGCTTAGTGGCGGGAGTAACAGATACGCAGTATTTT. It is translated as CASSLVAGVTDTQYF.